A single sample is the source of the 25 T cell receptor beta chains below, sequenced in a study of post-analysis software for immune sequencing data (dated by TCRdb to 2015 to 2017). To prepare the library, PCR was applied. The data were produced on an Illumina HiSeq 2500. To reduce PCR and sequencing biases, unique molecular identifiers were incorporated into the TCR beta cDNA libraries. TCRdb itself trimmed the public reads at Q25 with fastp, ran MiXCR and retained productive beta chains. Rows are combined by CDR3 protein, so each entry shows the most common genes and DNA. The sample table records about 190,000 distinct CDR3 sequences; about 30% of these occur just once. The ten top clones hold 3.4% of the sample. For these receptors, no antigen is known. The paper's findings and limits, for the study overall: Significantly higher frequencies in patients than in controls were found for roughly five TRBV segments, including TRBV5-6, TRBV5-1 and TRBV20-1.

The sample consisted of blood. The source is a girl under 18 with multiple sclerosis.

J is TRBJ2-4 and V is TRBV12-3 or TRBV12-4, with TRBD1 matching over 9 bases. TRBJ2-7 matches the DNA end more closely, so the J call is doubtful. The CDR3 consists of 11 residues. CDR3 bases: TGTGCCACCCGACAGGGGGACGAGCAGTACTTC. As protein: CATRQGDEQYF.

This clonotype showed up many times. The gene calls are TRBV6-2 or TRBV6-3 and TRBJ2-7; the D gene is possibly TRBD2 (6 bases). Trimming took 2 bases from V and 4 from J, leaving 15 bases between them. The germline CDR1 and CDR2 sequences are MNHEY and SVGEGT. There are 15 residues in the CDR3. This chain's CDR3 is CASSYRSGGPYEQYF. The DNA for the CDR3 is TGTGCCAGCAGTTACAGGTCCGGGGGTCCTTACGAGCAGTACTTC.

The chain combines TRBV6-1 with TRBJ2-3, with D maybe TRBD2 (6 bases). The CDR3 is made up of 14 amino acids. V gave up 4 bases and J gave up 5 bases, with 13 bases separating them. From germline, CDR1 is MNHNS and CDR2 SASEGT. CDR3 DNA: TGTGCCAGCAGTGGACTAGTTCGTGAAGATACGCAGTATTTT. Translating it yields CASSGLVREDTQYF.

This clonotype was seen only a few times. The chain is built from TRBV6-1 and TRBJ1-1, with TRBD1 matching 7 bases. Losses at the gene ends were 5 bases for V and 3 bases for J; bases not matched to a gene: 3. Germline V gene data show CDR1 as MNHNS and CDR2 as SASEGT. This CDR3 is 13 amino acids long. The CDR3 region is CASSPQGYTEAFF. In DNA form, the CDR3 reads TGTGCCAGCAGTCCACAGGGGTACACTGAAGCTTTCTTT.

Concerning this clonotype itself: One base away lies a much larger clone, so this may be a sequencing read error. This chain connects TRBV5-6 to TRBJ1-5; unclear D gene. The CDR3 extends over 16 amino acids. Germline CDR1 and CDR2: SGHDT and YYEEEE. The CDR3 DNA is TGTGTCAGCAGCTTGCCTCCTTATACTCTTGGGGAACCCCAGCATTTT. It specifies CVSSLPPYTLGEPQHF.

The chain links TRBV28 to TRBJ2-1; 7 bases are shared with TRBD1. Germline values: CDR1 MDHEN, CDR2 SYDVKM. With 4 bases clipped from V and 4 bases from J, the junction kept 10 bases outside the gene matches. The CDR3 covers 16 residues. The CDR3 spells CASSSNGQGVYNEQFF. The DNA for the CDR3 is TGTGCCAGCAGTTCAAATGGCCAGGGGGTTTACAATGAGCAGTTCTTC.

There are many counts of this clonotype. This sequence joins TRBV29-1 and TRBJ1-5; 10 bases agree with TRBD1. Trimming removed 6 bases from V and 5 bases from J; junction bases left unmatched: 1. The CDR3 has 12 residues. CDR1 is SQVTM and CDR2 is ANQGSEA in the germline V gene. The DNA for the CDR3 is TGCAGCGTCGGGACAGGGGATCAGCCCCAGCATTTT. It translates to CSVGTGDQPQHF.

The table lists this clonotype with a count of one. The CDR3 DNA reads TGTGCCAGCAGCTTAGCGCTGAGCGCCGATAAGCAGTTCTTC. Encoded protein: CASSLALSADKQFF. The chain employs TRBV7-9 and TRBJ2-1; D gene uncertain. Trimming shortened V by 0 bases and J by 11 bases, and 14 bases separated the two germline ends. There are 14 residues in the CDR3. The germline V gene encodes CDR1 SEHNR and CDR2 FQNEAQ (reference sequence).

The rearrangement uses TRBV29-1 and TRBJ2-3, with a weak D call TRBD2 (6 bases). The CDR3 runs 14 residues. The ends were cut back, 7 bases at V and 0 bases at J, with 14 bases in the middle. Germline V gene data show CDR1 as SQVTM and CDR2 as ANQGSEA. This chain's CDR3 is CSAPSEGSTDTQYF. The DNA for the CDR3 is TGCAGCGCCCCGTCGGAGGGGAGCACAGATACGCAGTATTTT.

Comment on this clonotype: This could be a read error, since a much larger clone is one nucleotide away. The chain is built from TRBV7-9 and TRBJ2-5; no clear D gene. With the DNA end fitting TRBJ2-7 better, the J assignment may be wrong. Germline V gene sequence: CDR1 SEHNR, CDR2 FQNEAQ (reference sequence). The CDR3 runs to 13 residues. The CDR3 coding sequence is TGTTCCAGCAGGCTGACTGGAATCTACGAGCAGTACTTC. Translation: CSSRLTGIYEQYF.

A few counts support this clonotype. The chain uses TRBV6-6 and TRBJ1-5; 8 bases line up with TRBD1. Germline-derived CDR1 and CDR2 are MNHNY and SVGAGI (reference sequence). Trimming at V came to 0 bases and at J to 0 bases, leaving 4 bases not matched to a gene. This CDR3 comprises 17 residues. The CDR3 loop reads CASSYSEGQVSNQPQHF. The CDR3 DNA is TGTGCCAGCAGTTACTCTGAGGGACAGGTTAGCAATCAGCCCCAGCATTTT.

This clonotype appeared a single time. A much larger clone is a single base away; this may be a read error. The J gene is TRBJ2-4, the V gene TRBV4-2, with D perhaps given as TRBD1 or TRBD2 (5 bases each). The assigned J gene may be wrong: the sequence end matches TRBJ2-5 better. The CDR3 covers 17 residues. The germline gives CDR1 LGHNA, CDR2 YNFKEQ. The CDR3 region has the DNA TGTGCCAGCAGCCAGGGATCTCATAGCGAGGGGAAAGAGACCCAGTACTTC. Translated, it gives CASSQGSHSEGKETQYF.

This clonotype was found many times. The chain employs TRBV5-6 and TRBJ2-3, with 8 bases matching TRBD2. The ends lost 0 bases at V and 6 bases at J; junction bases unmatched: 12. Looked up from germline, CDR1 is SGHDT and CDR2 is YYEEEE. There are 17 residues in the CDR3. CDR3 region: CASSLDSPSGSPDTQYF. Here the CDR3 DNA reads TGTGCCAGCAGCTTGGATTCGCCTAGCGGGTCCCCGGATACGCAGTATTTT.

Only a few counts were recorded for this clonotype. The chain joins TRBV5-6 to TRBJ2-5, with 10 bases matching TRBD2. Germline CDR1 SGHDT, CDR2 YYEEEE. The CDR3 has 12 residues. V gave up 3 bases and J gave up 11 bases; unmatched junction bases: 4. The CDR3 loop is CASSSTSGEQYF. The CDR3 DNA follows: TGTGCCAGCAGCTCCACTAGCGGGGAGCAGTACTTC.

The sample holds a few counts of this clonotype. The rearrangement links TRBV19 to TRBJ2-3, with 7 bases fitting TRBD1. CDR1 and CDR2 (germline): LNHDA, SQIVND (reference sequence). The CDR3 consists of 13 residues. J lost 4 bases, V lost 5 bases, and 3 bases had no gene match. For the CDR3, the DNA is TGTGCCAGTAGTGCGACAGGGCCAGATACGCAGTATTTT. It codes for CASSATGPDTQYF. Together with reference TRBV19 and TRBJ2-3, the CDR3 gives the full variable domain: DGGITQSPKYLFRKEGQNVTLSCEQNLNHDAMYWYRQDPGQGLRLIYYSQIVNDFQKGDIAEGYSVSREKKESFPLTVTSAQKNPTAFYLCASSATGPDTQYFGPGTRLTVL.

This clonotype was counted many times. V gene TRBV20-1 combines with J gene TRBJ2-7, with 10 bases identical to TRBD2. Germline CDR1 and CDR2: DFQATT and SNEGSKA (reference sequence). Unmatched junction bases numbered 6, after V lost 4 bases and J lost 3 bases. The CDR3 covers 14 residues. CDR3 protein: CSATGTSARYEQYF. CDR3 DNA sequence: TGCAGTGCTACCGGGACTAGCGCCCGCTACGAGCAGTACTTC.

This clonotype was found many times. The chain recombines TRBV6-2 or TRBV6-3 with TRBJ2-7; no definite D call. The CDR3 length is 13 residues. The V gene lost 6 bases and the J gene lost 0 bases, with 9 bases spanning the gap. The V gene's germline CDR1 is MNHEY and CDR2 SVGEGT. The CDR3 spells CASSWDFSYEQYF. CDR3 in DNA: TGTGCCAGCAGCTGGGATTTCTCCTACGAGCAGTACTTC.

The CDR3 is CSARRQEWPQHF. CDR3 sequence (DNA): TGCAGTGCTAGGAGACAGGAATGGCCCCAGCATTTT. The chain recombines TRBV20-1 with TRBJ1-5; D perhaps matches TRBD1 (6 bases). In germline, CDR1 is DFQATT, CDR2 SNEGSKA (reference sequence). Trimming took off 3 bases at V and 9 bases at J, with 12 bases between the two ends. CDR3 length equals 12 residues.

This clonotype was found a few times. This sequence joins TRBV6-5 and TRBJ1-1; D gene unclear. CDR1 and CDR2 (germline): MNHEY, SVGAGI. This CDR3 region has 15 residues. Deletions cut 1 base from V and 0 bases from J, with 9 bases between. This CDR3 is CASSYYPAMNTEAFF. DNA for the CDR3: TGTGCCAGCAGTTACTATCCAGCTATGAACACTGAAGCTTTCTTT.

The chain uses TRBV20-1 and TRBJ2-5; 7 bases are a match to TRBD2. The V segment lost 3 bases and the J segment 5 bases; nucleotides outside the gene matches: 0. The CDR3 length is 11 residues. Per the germline V gene, CDR1 is DFQATT and CDR2 is SNEGSKA (reference sequence). The CDR3 spells CSASGGETQYF. The CDR3 DNA is TGCAGTGCTAGCGGGGGGGAGACCCAGTACTTC.

This clonotype was found many times. This chain joins TRBV29-1 and TRBJ2-5; 11 positions agree with TRBD2. The germline V gene encodes CDR1 SQVTM and CDR2 ANQGSEA. The J segment lost 3 bases and the V segment lost 6 bases, leaving 15 bases of the junction unmatched. This CDR3 is 17 amino acids long. Here the CDR3 DNA reads TGCAGCGTAGCACTCCAATCGGGACTAGCGGTCGAAGAGACCCAGTACTTC. Translated: CSVALQSGLAVEETQYF.

This chain connects TRBV7-9 to TRBJ2-1, with D perhaps TRBD2 (5 bases). The V end was cut by 2 bases, the J end by 7 bases, with 9 bases between. CDR3 length: 13 residues. Germline V gives CDR1 SEHNR, CDR2 FQNEAQ (reference sequence). CDR3 sequence reads: CASSLYTSNEQFF. The CDR3 DNA reads TGTGCCAGCAGCTTATACACTAGTAATGAGCAGTTCTTC. The variable domain in full, with the rest retrieved from reference TRBV7-9 and TRBJ2-1, is DTGVSQNPRHKITKRGQNVTFRCDPISEHNRLYWYRQTLGQGPEFLTYFQNEAQLEKSRLLSDRFSAERPKGSFSTLEIQRTEQGDSAMYLCASSLYTSNEQFFGPGTRLTVL.

This clonotype has more than one count but fewer than ten. The rearrangement uses TRBV28 and TRBJ2-7, with TRBD1 matching over 7 bases. V was clipped by 5 bases and J by 7 bases; unmatched bases: 17. Germline CDR1 and CDR2: MDHEN and SYDVKM. The CDR3 runs 16 residues. For the CDR3, the DNA is TGTGCCAGCAGTCAATTGAGACAGGGAACCGACCATGAGCAGTACTTC. It is translated as CASSQLRQGTDHEQYF. The full variable domain, completed using reference TRBV28 and TRBJ2-7, is DVKVTQSSRYLVKRTGEKVFLECVQDMDHENMFWYRQDPGLGLRLIYFSYDVKMKEKGDIPEGYSVSREKKERFSLILESASTNQTSMYLCASSQLRQGTDHEQYFGPGTRLTVT.

The rearrangement uses TRBV7-9 and TRBJ1-2, with a tentative D call TRBD1 (5 bases). The CDR3 contains 15 residues. Trimming pared 5 bases from V and 5 bases from J, leaving 18 bases between. Germline V lookup: CDR1 SEHNR, CDR2 FQNEAQ (reference sequence). The CDR3 sequence is CASSPRGRGEYGYTF. The CDR3 DNA reads as TGTGCCAGCAGCCCCCGGGGTAGGGGAGAATATGGCTACACCTTC.

This clonotype was picked up one time. This likely comes from a read error, as the CDR3 has no conserved phenylalanine or tryptophan at its end. The chain employs TRBV28 and TRBJ1-4, with D hard to call. Germline-derived CDR1 and CDR2 are MDHEN and SYDVKM. With 3 bases removed from V and 0 bases from J, the gap between germline ends came to 5 bases. This CDR3 is built from 14 residues. The CDR3 DNA sequence: TGTGCCAGCAGTTTTCACGCAACTAATGAAAAACTGTTTTTG. Its protein is CASSFHATNEKLFL.